Below are 8 T cell receptor beta chains sequenced from a single sample in a study of T cell responses to AZD1222 COVID-19 vaccine (dated by TCRdb to the early 2020s). Taken with the paper, the label for time point translates to: about 28 days (+/-7) after the second vaccine dose. Library method: the immunoSEQ multiplex PCR assay. As stored in TCRdb, this immuneACCESS dataset retains in-frame rearrangements with V and J assigned. A fraction of the clones does not appear; measured against another copy, unresolved V genes explain less than half of the discrepancy, and the remainder lacks a known reason. The sample yields around 18,000 clones; approximately 80% were counted once. The ten largest clones capture around 20% of the sample. The sequencing here drew on peripheral blood, taken 28 days after the second AZD1222 dose. Receptors were obtained from an adult who received the AZD1222 COVID-19 vaccine.

The rearrangement joins TRBV3-1 (or the pseudogene TRBV3-2) to TRBJ2-5; D is possibly TRBD1 (5 bases). V was shortened by 2 bases and J by 9 bases, with 10 bases between the two germline ends. CDR3 size: 12 residues. Germline V CDR1 and CDR2: LGHDT, YNNKEL (reference sequence). CDR3 nucleotides: TGTGCCAGCAGCCAACTCATAGGGGCCCAGTACTTC. This encodes CASSQLIGAQYF.

The V and J genes are TRBV6-5 and TRBJ1-1; D unresolved. The CDR3 totals 14 residues. CDR1 is MNHEY and CDR2 is SVGAGI in the germline V gene. V was pared by 2 bases and J by 2 bases, with 9 bases between. Here the CDR3 DNA reads TGTGCCAGCAGTTACCGGCAACATAACACTGAAGCTTTCTTT. This translates into CASSYRQHNTEAFF.

The chain links TRBV10-1 to TRBJ1-1; D remains unclear. V shed 4 bases and J shed 1 base, with 13 bases lying between them. The germline gives CDR1 WNHNN, CDR2 SYGVQD (reference sequence). The CDR3 has 15 amino acids. The CDR3 protein is CASSAQRGTNTEAFF. The CDR3 DNA reads TGCGCCAGCAGTGCCCAGCGCGGCACGAACACTGAAGCTTTCTTT.

The chain has TRBV5-4 and TRBJ2-2, with D possibly being TRBD2 (6 bases). Trimming pared 4 bases from V and 5 bases from J, leaving 15 bases between. The V gene's germline CDR1 is SGHNT and CDR2 YYREEE (reference sequence). CDR3 length equals 15 residues. CDR3 region: CASSPGVSVTGELFF. The DNA of the CDR3 is TGTGCCAGCAGCCCGGGGGTTTCGGTAACCGGGGAGCTGTTTTTT.

V and J are TRBV18 and TRBJ2-3; 9 bases align to TRBD1. Germline CDR1 reads KGHSH; CDR2 reads LQKENI. The CDR3 runs to 16 residues. J lost 0 bases, V lost 3 bases, and 4 bases had no gene match. CDR3 bases: TGTGCCAGCTCACCGACGACAGGGGGTAGCACAGATACGCAGTATTTT. Translation gives CASSPTTGGSTDTQYF.

This clone was seen just once. The chain has TRBV6-5 and TRBJ1-2, with TRBD1 matching 9 bases. Germline CDR1 and CDR2: MNHEY and SVGAGI. The junction had 4 bases not matched to a gene; V was cut back by 6 bases and J by 5 bases. The CDR3 is 13 amino acids. The CDR3 is CASRAGTGYGYTF. As DNA, the CDR3 is TGTGCCAGCAGGGCCGGGACAGGGTATGGCTACACCTTC.

V is TRBV18 and J is TRBJ2-5; 11 bases map to TRBD2. Germline lookup yields CDR1 KGHSH and CDR2 LQKENI. V lost 1 base to trimming and J lost 2 bases; unmatched junction nucleotides: 3. The CDR3 extends over 16 amino acids. Here the CDR3 reads CASSPLGTSGQETQYF. CDR3 bases: TGTGCCAGCTCACCACTGGGGACTAGCGGACAAGAGACCCAGTACTTC.

The chain joins TRBV4-3 to TRBJ1-4, with D maybe TRBD1 (5 bases). CDR1 and CDR2 (germline): LGHNA, YSLEER. CDR3 length: 20 residues. Trimming removed 0 bases from V and 6 bases from J, with 26 bases in between. The CDR3 DNA is TGCGCCAGCAGCCAAGATGCGCGGGGGAGATTTCTCCCTTTCGATGAAAAACTGTTTTTT. Its protein product is CASSQDARGRFLPFDEKLFF.